This T cell receptor beta chain was captured by sequencing in a study of cytomegalovirus exposure and HLA in healthy donors. Worth noting for this clone: Its antigen is currently unknown.

Study-wide results and limits: There was a cluster of highly shared sequence variants that was likely a sequencing artifact. A few of the chains that were CMV-associated were confirmed in vitro to be specific for CMV antigens.

The germline gives CDR1 SGDLS, CDR2 YYNGEE. The V and J ends lost 4 bases and 1 base, in that order; junction bases with no gene match: 7. The CDR3 covers 16 residues. Both 60 Vbeta primers and 13 Jbeta primers went into the PCR. Source study methods: Around 10 million of the 60 million to 80 million unique TCR beta chains counted in a later analysis were shared. The data were produced by immunoSEQ multiplex PCR, yet TCRdb's version contains in-frame clones alone and is incomplete. That table supplies the V and J calls and clone size; D and trimming were determined from the DNA. Altogether 170,000 or so clones are present, roughly three quarters being singletons, with the ten largest covering around 3.1%.

This receptor was identified in a woman in her forties or fifties in good health and CMV-seropositive. The sample taken for sequencing was PBMCs. This rearrangement joins TRBV9 to TRBJ2-2; TRBD2 matches 7 bases. This chain's CDR3 is CASSFLTSRNTGELFF. CDR3 sequence (DNA): TGTGCCAGCAGCTTCCTGACTAGCAGGAACACCGGGGAGCTGTTTTTT.